Following are 9 T cell receptor beta chains from one sample sequenced in a study of T cell responses to AZD1222 COVID-19 vaccine. Sequencing was performed with immunoSEQ multiplex PCR; in TCRdb, only in-frame clones are kept and a portion is missing. The sample has 200,000 or so clones, 93% seen once; the top ten hold roughly 0.99%. The source was peripheral blood, collected on day 0 of MenACWY control vaccination. These receptor sequences come from an adult in good health.

V is TRBV7-9 and J is TRBJ1-5; no definite D call. V lost 5 bases to trimming and J lost 4 bases, with 12 bases between them. This CDR3 comprises 14 residues. Germline V gene lookup returns CDR1 SEHNR and CDR2 FQNEAQ (reference sequence). CDR3 sequence reads: CASSLSGGNQPQHF. The DNA of the CDR3 is TGTGCCAGCAGCCTATCTGGAGGAAATCAGCCCCAGCATTTT.

This clone was counted a single time. The rearrangement links TRBV24-1 to TRBJ1-2; D perhaps matches TRBD1 (5 bases). The CDR3 has 16 residues. The germline gives CDR1 KGHDR, CDR2 SFDVKD. Trimming cost V 5 bases and J 4 bases, with 19 bases left between them. The CDR3 spells CATSGSKTETFYGYTF. CDR3 DNA sequence: TGTGCCACCAGTGGTAGTAAGACAGAAACTTTCTATGGCTACACCTTC.

V gene TRBV5-1 combines with J gene TRBJ1-1; 11 bases agree with TRBD1. CDR3 length: 14 amino acids. Germline-derived CDR1 and CDR2 are SGHRS and YFSETQ. Trimming at V came to 4 bases and at J to 6 bases, leaving 5 bases not matched to a gene. The CDR3 loop reads CASSRGQGASEAFF. For the CDR3, the DNA is TGCGCCAGCAGCCGAGGACAGGGGGCATCTGAAGCTTTCTTT.

The rearrangement links TRBV30 to TRBJ2-7, with a tentative D call TRBD1 (5 bases). The CDR3 loop spans 13 amino acids. Germline V gives CDR1 GTSNPN, CDR2 SVGIG (reference sequence). V dropped 2 bases and J dropped 3 bases, with 11 bases sitting between them. This chain's CDR3 is CAWSTSRGYEQYF. DNA of the CDR3: TGTGCCTGGAGTACGTCTAGGGGCTACGAGCAGTACTTC.

At least ten counts were recorded for this clone. This rearrangement joins TRBV30 to TRBJ1-1, with D possibly TRBD1 on 5 matching bases. Trimming shortened V by 0 bases and J by 2 bases, and 10 bases separated the two germline ends. The CDR3 spans 14 residues. Germline V gene data show CDR1 as GTSNPN and CDR2 as SVGIG (reference sequence). The CDR3 DNA is TGTGCCTGGAGTGTAGGGGTCAAAAACACTGAAGCTTTCTTT. The encoded protein is CAWSVGVKNTEAFF.

The chain links TRBV30 to TRBJ1-3, with D hard to call. Germline lookup yields CDR1 GTSNPN and CDR2 SVGIG (reference sequence). The V gene lost 1 base and the J gene lost 0 bases, with 10 bases spanning the gap. CDR3 length: 15 residues. The CDR3 sequence is CAWSDPSSSGNTIYF. For the CDR3, the DNA is TGTGCCTGGAGTGATCCGTCTTCCTCTGGAAACACCATATATTTT.

This chain links TRBV6-5 with TRBJ1-6, with TRBD1 identical over 9 bases. CDR3 length equals 15 residues. Unmatched junction bases numbered 4, after V lost 2 bases and J lost 8 bases. The V gene's germline CDR1 is MNHEY and CDR2 SVGAGI. The CDR3 sequence is CASSYGDRADSPLHF. The CDR3, as DNA: TGTGCCAGCAGTTACGGGGACAGGGCGGATTCACCCCTCCACTTT.

The rearrangement joins TRBV9 to TRBJ2-5, with 10 bases matching TRBD2. This CDR3 has 15 amino acids. Germline CDR1 and CDR2: SGDLS and YYNGEE. The V segment lost 4 bases and the J segment 4 bases; nucleotides outside the gene matches: 7. The CDR3 nucleotides are TGTGCCAGCAGCCGCAGCGGGGGGGCCGGAGAGACCCAGTACTTC. Amino acid sequence: CASSRSGGAGETQYF. The full variable domain, with the rest looked up from reference TRBV9 and TRBJ2-5, is DSGVTQTPKHLITATGQRVTLRCSPRSGDLSVYWYQQSLDQGLQFLIQYYNGEERAKGNILERFSAQQFPDLHSELNLSSLELGDSALYFCASSRSGGAGETQYFGPGTRLLVL.

The chain uses TRBV6-5 and TRBJ1-4, with unresolved D. The germline CDR1 and CDR2 sequences are MNHEY and SVGAGI. V lost 0 bases to trimming and J lost 2 bases, with 1 base between them. The CDR3 sequence is 13 residues long. This chain's CDR3 is CASSYSTNEKLFF. For the CDR3, the DNA is TGTGCCAGCAGTTACTCCACTAATGAAAAACTGTTTTTT.